A selection of T cell receptor beta chains follows, all from one sample in a study of T cell responses to AZD1222 COVID-19 vaccine. The repertoire was sequenced with immunoSEQ multiplex PCR; TCRdb's copy has only in-frame clones and lacks some. The data show roughly 200,000 clones, with approximately 89% seen just once and 3% to 3.5% held by the top ten. Sequenced here: peripheral blood, sampled 28 days after the second AZD1222 dose. The receptors were gathered from an adult who received the AZD1222 COVID-19 vaccine. Both conserved end residues are part of each CDR3. The D gene is left open where the match is weak. For some rows the clone size is stated as once, few or many, or as a class when expanded; others skip it.

J gene: TRBJ2-7; D gene: NA; clone size: NA; V gene: TRBV14; CDR3 DNA: TGTGCCAGCAGCCAAGGGAGACCCCACCTCTACGAGCAGTACTTC; CDR3 protein: CASSQGRPHLYEQYF
J gene: TRBJ1-2; D gene: TRBD1; clone size: NA; V gene: TRBV19; CDR3 DNA: TGTGCCAGTAGCACCCGTTCCCAGGGGGCGGGTGGCTACACCTTC; CDR3 protein: CASSTRSQGAGGYTF
J gene: TRBJ1-3; D gene: TRBD1; clone size: NA; V gene: TRBV7-8; CDR3 DNA: TGTGCCAGCAGCGGACAGGGACTTGGAAACACCATATATTTT; CDR3 protein: CASSGQGLGNTIYF
J gene: TRBJ2-5; D gene: NA; clone size: NA; V gene: TRBV12-3/TRBV12-4; CDR3 DNA: TGTGCCAGCAGTTTCCAAGAGACCCAGTACTTC; CDR3 protein: CASSFQETQYF
J gene: TRBJ1-5; D gene: TRBD1; clone size: NA; V gene: TRBV7-8; CDR3 DNA: TGTGCCAGCAGCGCAAGTACGACAGGGCCCGGGGATAGCAATCAGCCCCAGCATTTT; CDR3 protein: CASSASTTGPGDSNQPQHF
J gene: TRBJ1-6; D gene: NA; clone size: once; V gene: TRBV3-1/TRBV3-2; CDR3 DNA: TGTGCCAGCAGCCAAGACTCCCGCGGGGGGGCGACTAGAAATTCACCCCTCCACTTT; CDR3 protein: CASSQDSRGGATRNSPLHF
J gene: TRBJ1-2; D gene: TRBD1; clone size: NA; V gene: TRBV6-5; CDR3 DNA: TGTGCCAGCAGTTCGGACAGGGTACCCCCCCACTATGGCTACACCTTC; CDR3 protein: CASSSDRVPPHYGYTF
J gene: TRBJ2-7; D gene: NA; clone size: NA; V gene: TRBV4-1; CDR3 DNA: TGCGCCAGCAGCCAAGGGTTAGCCGGGGAACCCTTCCACGAGCAGTACTTC; CDR3 protein: CASSQGLAGEPFHEQYF
J gene: TRBJ1-3; D gene: NA; clone size: few; V gene: TRBV30; CDR3 DNA: TGTGCCTGGGAAGGAGATTCAGCGGTAACGGGTGGAAACACCATATATTTT; CDR3 protein: CAWEGDSAVTGGNTIYF
J gene: TRBJ2-3; D gene: TRBD2; clone size: NA; V gene: TRBV10-3; CDR3 DNA: TGTGCCATCCGCCCTGCGGGGGAAGATACGCAGTATTTT; CDR3 protein: CAIRPAGEDTQYF
J gene: TRBJ2-2; D gene: NA; clone size: once; V gene: TRBV29-1; CDR3 DNA: TGCAGCGTTGAGGGACCAAACCAACCAAACACCGGGGAGCTGTTTTTT; CDR3 protein: CSVEGPNQPNTGELFF
J gene: TRBJ1-2; D gene: NA; clone size: NA; V gene: TRBV15; CDR3 DNA: TGTGCCACCAGCAGTTTAACAGTTTCTTCCTATGGCTACACCTTC; CDR3 protein: CATSSLTVSSYGYTF
J gene: TRBJ2-7; D gene: NA; clone size: NA; V gene: TRBV7-2; CDR3 DNA: TGTGCCAGCAGCTTCGGCTCGCGCGCCTACGAGCAGTACTTC; CDR3 protein: CASSFGSRAYEQYF
J gene: TRBJ2-7; D gene: NA; clone size: NA; V gene: TRBV3-1/TRBV3-2; CDR3 DNA: TGTGCCAGCAGCCACCTAAGGAGCTCCTACGAGCAGTACTTC; CDR3 protein: CASSHLRSSYEQYF
J gene: TRBJ1-2; D gene: NA; clone size: NA; V gene: TRBV19; CDR3 DNA: TGTGCCAGTAGTATAGAATCCGGAAACTATGGCTACACCTTC; CDR3 protein: CASSIESGNYGYTF
J gene: TRBJ1-1; D gene: NA; clone size: NA; V gene: TRBV6-5; CDR3 DNA: TGTGCCAGCCGGGCGGGGGGGGAGAACACTGAAGCTTTCTTT; CDR3 protein: CASRAGGENTEAFF
J gene: TRBJ2-1; D gene: TRBD1; clone size: NA; V gene: TRBV27; CDR3 DNA: TGTGCCAGCAGTCAGCGTCGACAGGGGACGAGTAAGCTAGGTGTCTACAATGAGCAGTTCTTC; CDR3 protein: CASSQRRQGTSKLGVYNEQFF
J gene: TRBJ2-7; D gene: NA; clone size: NA; V gene: TRBV5-5; CDR3 DNA: TGTGCCAGCAGCTCGTTTGGGGGACCTGGGGACGAGCAGTACTTC; CDR3 protein: CASSSFGGPGDEQYF
J gene: TRBJ1-1; D gene: NA; clone size: NA; V gene: TRBV27; CDR3 DNA: TGTGCCAGCAGTTTGTCCCTAGGGATCCCTGAAGCTTTCTTT; CDR3 protein: CASSLSLGIPEAFF
J gene: TRBJ2-5; D gene: NA; clone size: NA; V gene: TRBV5-8; CDR3 DNA: TGTGCCAGCAGCTTCTACGCGGCGGGTCCAGAGACCCAGTACTTC; CDR3 protein: CASSFYAAGPETQYF